Below are 6 T cell receptor beta chains sequenced from a single sample in a study of blood T cell repertoires in COVID-19 (dated by TCRdb to 2018 to 2020). Receptor amplification or capture employed the immunoSEQ multiplex PCR assay. Sourced from immuneACCESS, this table was stored by TCRdb with only in-frame sequences that have V and J called. A share of the clones is absent; for the studies checked, an unresolved V gene accounts for under half, and the remainder has no known explanation. The sample table lists approximately 260,000 clones, over 85% of them with a count of one. Of the sample, 1.5% to 2% falls within the top ten clones. Specimen: PBMCs or T cells enriched from blood (not recorded which). These receptors came from a woman aged 55-75 years who had recovered from COVID-19.

V usage is TRBV15 and J usage is TRBJ2-5, with a tentative D call TRBD1 (6 bases). CDR3 length: 14 amino acids. Per the germline V gene, CDR1 is LNHNV and CDR2 is YYDKDF (reference sequence). Trimming pared 1 base from V and 2 bases from J, leaving 8 bases between. The CDR3 DNA follows: TGTGCCACCAGCAGAGGGGACATACAAGAGACCCAGTACTTC. This translates into CATSRGDIQETQYF.

For the CDR3, the DNA is TGTGCCAGCAGCTTAGCGGGAAACTACAATGAGCAGTTCTTC. Its protein product is CASSLAGNYNEQFF. The chain recombines TRBV11-3 with TRBJ2-1; possible D gene TRBD2, 5 bases. CDR3 length: 14 residues. Trimming shortened V by 1 base and J by 3 bases, and 7 bases separated the two germline ends. Germline V gene lookup returns CDR1 SGHNT and CDR2 YENEEA.

The chain is built from TRBV5-1 and TRBJ2-3; no clear D. CDR3 size: 14 residues. Trimming pared 4 bases from V and 0 bases from J, leaving 9 bases between. The V gene's germline CDR1 is SGHRS and CDR2 YFSETQ. CDR3 sequence reads: CASSPPSSTDTQYF. CDR3 sequence (DNA): TGCGCCAGCAGCCCCCCCTCGAGCACAGATACGCAGTATTTT.

V gene TRBV5-1 combines with J gene TRBJ1-4; D perhaps matches TRBD1 (6 bases). Germline lookup yields CDR1 SGHRS and CDR2 YFSETQ. This CDR3 comprises 16 residues. V lost 0 bases to trimming and J lost 4 bases, with 13 bases between them. The CDR3 DNA sequence: TGCGCCAGCAGCTTGGGGACAGTAGGGGGTAATGAAAAACTGTTTTTT. It is translated as CASSLGTVGGNEKLFF.

On this clone: This sample also contains other DNA sequences that code for the same CDR3. The chain has TRBV7-9 and TRBJ2-5, with D unresolved. Germline assignment: CDR1 SEHNR and CDR2 FQNEAQ (reference sequence). Trimming removed 2 bases from V and 0 bases from J, with 4 bases in between. CDR3 length: 13 residues. The CDR3 DNA sequence: TGTGCCAGCAGCTTATCCAACCAAGAGACCCAGTACTTC. Amino acid sequence: CASSLSNQETQYF.

This clone was detected only once. The rearrangement joins TRBV29-1 to TRBJ2-3, with D perhaps TRBD2 (5 bases). The germline V gene has CDR1 SQVTM and CDR2 ANQGSEA. CDR3 length: 14 residues. CDR3 residues: CRIATGLSTDTQYF. For the CDR3, the DNA is TGCAGGATAGCCACGGGGTTGAGCACAGATACGCAGTATTTT.